A single T cell receptor (beta chain) is shown here with its context. Profiled with immunoSEQ multiplex PCR; TCRdb holds only in-frame clones, not every one. The sample contains 60,000 to 70,000 clones, around 88% of which appear only once. This sample was taken from a study of cytomegalovirus exposure and HLA in healthy donors. Study overall: The 120 validation repertoires, a later analysis reported, used the same platform as the approximately 730 repertoires from the first cohort.

V lost 3 bases, J lost 7 bases, and 9 bases stayed unmatched. Per the germline V gene, CDR1 is MGHRA and CDR2 is YSYEKL. The CDR3 covers 15 residues. The sequenced sample consisted of PBMCs. The V call is TRBV4-1, the J call TRBJ1-2, with 9 bases aligning to TRBD1. The receptor was isolated from a woman aged 18-29 years in good health and CMV-seronegative. The CDR3 bases are TGCGCCAGCAGCCAGCCGACAGGGGGGATTGGTGGCTACACCTTC. Amino acid sequence: CASSQPTGGIGGYTF.